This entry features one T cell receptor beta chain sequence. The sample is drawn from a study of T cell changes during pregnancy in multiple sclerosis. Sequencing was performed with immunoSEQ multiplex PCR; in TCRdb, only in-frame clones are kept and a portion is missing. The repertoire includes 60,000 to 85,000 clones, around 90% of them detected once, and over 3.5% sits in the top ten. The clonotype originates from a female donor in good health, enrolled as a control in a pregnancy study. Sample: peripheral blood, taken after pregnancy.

CDR3 coding DNA: TGCGCCAGCAGCACTACAGGGACAGGGGGAGAAACTAACTATGGCTACACCTTC. This codes for CASSTTGTGGETNYGYTF. The rearrangement uses TRBV5-1 and TRBJ1-2; 11 nucleotides match TRBD1. CDR1 and CDR2 from the germline V gene are SGHRS and YFSETQ. The CDR3 consists of 18 residues. The ends lost 4 bases at V and 0 bases at J; junction bases unmatched: 11.